A single sample is the source of the 5 T cell receptor beta chains below, sequenced in a study of T cell responses to AZD1222 COVID-19 vaccine. The protocol was immunoSEQ multiplex PCR, while the TCRdb copy is restricted to in-frame clones and leaves out a portion. Here the sample spans around 100,000 clones, 91% being singletons. The specimen comprised peripheral blood, sampled on day 0 of AZD1222 vaccination. All receptors derive from an adult in good health.

V gene TRBV28 combines with J gene TRBJ1-1; maybe TRBD1 (5 bases). The CDR3 length is 15 residues. The V gene's germline CDR1 is MDHEN and CDR2 SYDVKM. Trimming took 5 bases from V and 2 from J, leaving 15 bases between them. This chain's CDR3 is CASSTIVGLNTEAFF. The CDR3 nucleotides read TGTGCCAGCAGTACGATCGTGGGACTTAACACTGAAGCTTTCTTT. The full variable domain, its missing parts supplied by reference TRBV28 and TRBJ1-1, is DVKVTQSSRYLVKRTGEKVFLECVQDMDHENMFWYRQDPGLGLRLIYFSYDVKMKEKGDIPEGYSVSREKKERFSLILESASTNQTSMYLCASSTIVGLNTEAFFGQGTRLTVV.

The CDR3 sequence is CASSPGLSQPQHF. The CDR3 DNA reads as TGTGCCAGCTCACCGGGACTATCACAGCCCCAGCATTTT. This chain links TRBV18 with TRBJ1-5; maybe TRBD1 (5 bases). Germline V gives CDR1 KGHSH, CDR2 LQKENI. The CDR3 has 13 amino acids. V gave up 3 bases and J gave up 7 bases, with 10 bases separating them.

This rearrangement joins TRBV16 to TRBJ1-5; possibly TRBD1 for D (6 bases). Germline V gene lookup returns CDR1 KGHSY and CDR2 FQNENV. This CDR3 has 18 residues. With 5 bases removed from V and 7 bases from J, the gap between germline ends came to 27 bases. CDR3 nucleotide sequence: TGTGCCAGCAGCTCACCGGGACATGACTTAGGGCCGGTCCAGCCCCAGCATTTT. Amino acid sequence: CASSSPGHDLGPVQPQHF.

The chain uses TRBV5-1 and TRBJ2-7; 14 bases match TRBD2. This CDR3 is 15 amino acids long. The J segment lost 2 bases and the V segment lost 5 bases, leaving 3 bases of the junction unmatched. Looked up from germline, CDR1 is SGHRS and CDR2 is YFSETQ. The CDR3: CASSGTSGRTYEQYF. In DNA form, the CDR3 reads TGCGCCAGCAGTGGGACTAGCGGGAGAACCTACGAGCAGTACTTC. Variable domain in full (rest from reference TRBV5-1 and TRBJ2-7): KAGVTQTPRYLIKTRGQQVTLSCSPISGHRSVSWYQQTPGQGLQFLFEYFSETQRNKGNFPGRFSGRQFSNSRSEMNVSTLELGDSALYLCASSGTSGRTYEQYFGPGTRLTVT.

In nucleotides, the CDR3 is TGTGCCTGGAGTGCGCGGACTACCCTACAAGAGACCCAGTACTTC. This translates into CAWSARTTLQETQYF. The rearrangement uses TRBV30 and TRBJ2-5; D may be TRBD2 (6 bases). V was cut by 1 base and J by 2 bases, with 14 bases left in between. Looked up from germline, CDR1 is GTSNPN and CDR2 is SVGIG (reference sequence). The CDR3 is 15 amino acids.